A single T cell receptor beta chain is shown here with its context. It has no known antigen specificity. No base quality information exists; no much larger clone differs at one position. The cohort was made up of several hundred healthy bone marrow donors. At the time of sampling, every cohort member was nominally healthy, though immune exposures that went unrecorded were likely present. The donor tested CMV seronegative and was one of the 352 seronegative cohort members. A peripheral blood sample was collected from each donor, and TCR beta sequencing was performed on peripheral blood mononuclear cells. Genomic DNA extraction from the blood cell samples was performed with the Qiagen DNeasy Blood Extraction Kit. Trimming takes 5 bases off V and 3 bases off J; junction bases not matched to a gene: 3. The cysteine opens and the phenylalanine closes a CDR3 of 14 amino acids. Kept here is only the CDR3 DNA, which spans 42 bases and is read in frame from base 1. Reading the germline V gene (reference sequence) gives CDR1 SEHNR and CDR2 FQNEAQ.

The data belong to a study of cytomegalovirus exposure and HLA in healthy donors (dated by TCRdb to about 2017). About the full investigation: An earlier analysis of 587 of the donors reported around 280 Gb of sequence data and some 110 million unique TCR beta sequences obtained from about 200 million T cells. Approximately 310 gigabases of sequencing data and 78 million or so unique TCR sequences were included in an early release covering roughly 600 HLA-typed donors. Among the roughly 400 genotyped donors, under 90% belonged to the genetic ancestry cluster associated with self-reported Caucasian donors. The study was designed to test whether signatures of past pathogen exposure could be identified by cataloging public T cell receptors. The study used immunosequencing to profile the T cell repertoires of several hundred subjects and linked those repertoires to cytomegalovirus serostatus. In addition to the first cohort of around 670 subjects, a separate validation cohort of 130 or so different subjects was used. To predict cytomegalovirus infection status, the study combined high-throughput TCR immunosequencing, statistical association of individual TCRs with disease status, and machine learning. A later analysis re-examined previously published TCR beta repertoires from just over 650 donors and added high-resolution HLA genotyping to investigate patterns of TCR occurrence. Rather than drawing on any new phenotypic data, the later analysis identified candidate immune exposures from TCR beta sequences and the way those sequences occurred across donors. To decide whether each TCR beta V gene segment behaved as functional or pseudogenic, an earlier analysis of some 600 of the donors relied on high-throughput TCR beta sequencing. Donor age, sex, ethnicity and CMV serostatus were collected together with the repertoire data. A later genetic analysis used genome-wide SNP genotypes for about three fifths of the 666 donors, treating that subset as a discovery cohort. All discovery cohort repertoires had been generated on a single sequencing platform. Class I and class II HLA loci were covered by the typing at four-digit resolution. The number of typed donors differed by locus: roughly 629-630 for A, B, C, DRB1 and DQB1; some 500 for DQA1; over 600 for DPA1; and around 450 for DPB1. Five DR-DQ haplotypes were treated as single units for association and clustering because of strong linkage in the cohort. On average, 235,054 unique TCR beta nucleotide sequences were sequenced per donor among a few hundred genotyped donors of the cohort, with around 19% of those sequences being non-productive.

The library was made by the immunoSEQ multiplex PCR assay. A mixture of 60 forward primers for TCR Vbeta segments and 13 reverse primers for TCR Jbeta segments was used in the multiplex PCR. The CDR3 region of rearranged TCR beta genes was amplified from genomic DNA with a multiplex PCR assay. The Illumina HiSeq System was used to sequence the amplified TCR beta libraries as 87-base-pair reads. Processing in the source paper ran as follows. Across the 670 or so repertoires, a later analysis counted roughly 77 million unique TCR beta chains, roughly 11 million of which were shared by at least two donors. Raw reads were error-corrected and collapsed into unique sequences with a nearest-neighbor algorithm that merged closely related sequences to remove PCR and sequencing errors. To assign V, D and J gene segments, CDR3 sequences were aligned to IMGT reference sequences. For a sequence to be retained, a match of at least six nucleotides was required to both a V gene segment and a J gene segment. A rearrangement was called productive if the CDR3 had no stop codons and remained in frame with V and J, and every other rearrangement was called non-productive. Following IMGT convention, CDR3 was defined as the stretch from the second conserved V-encoded cysteine up to the conserved J-encoded phenylalanine. The earlier analysis of about 590 of the donors excluded sequences that lacked an unambiguous match to a single V gene segment. In an earlier analysis of around 600 of the donors, V segments were called functional above 56.7% productive rearrangements and were called segregating when the between-donor standard deviation exceeded 5%. To diagnose cytomegalovirus status from the catalog of TCR beta chain sequences, a statistical classification framework was built. In a later analysis, V and J genes were assigned by comparing TCR nucleotide sequences against IMGT/GENE-DB human TR gene sequences. In a later analysis, CDR3 sequences and most-parsimonious VDJ recombination scenarios were assigned using the TCRdist pipeline. In a later analysis, each TCR beta chain was defined by its CDR3 amino acid sequence together with its V-gene family, and reads lacking a unique V-gene family were excluded. A later analysis removed 600 or so highly shared, low-generation-probability nucleotide sequences to deal with suspected cross-contamination and a sequencing artifact. For each public chain, a later analysis derived a clonal expansion index from normalized ranks of inferred template counts within each repertoire. Generation probabilities in a later analysis came from a VDJ recombination model fitted to out-of-frame rearrangements, and those results were checked against IGoR. A later analysis scored TCR-TCR, TCR-HLA and TCR-CMV co-occurrence with hypergeometric tests, applying a repertoire-size bias correction to TCR pairs. A later analysis estimated false discovery rates by permuting HLA or CMV assignments 20 times. A later analysis grouped co-occurring TCRs with DBSCAN, adding TCRdist sequence similarity when clustering within HLA-allele-positive subsets. Repertoires with fewer than 30,000 or more than 120,000 public chains, plus five repertoires with anomalous nucleotide sharing, were excluded from co-occurrence clustering. Held by TCRdb, this immuneACCESS table contains in-frame sequences only and omits some clones. Under half of the omission traces to an unresolved V gene where checked; the cause of the rest is unknown. V and J calls and clone size come straight from that table; D and trimming were deduced from the DNA. Here the sample has about 180,000 clones; 75% to 85% occur a single time. The ten largest clones take up under 2.5% of the sample.

Study-wide conclusions, independent of this receptor: A later genetic analysis associated a missense DCLRE1C variant with V-gene and J-gene trimming of TCR beta chains, and an independent cohort replicated the association. A total of roughly 160 TCR beta chains were listed by the study as associated with cytomegalovirus. Because counts were too low, roughly 16 rarely observed V segments, including chromosome 9 orphons, were excluded from the earlier analysis of roughly 580 of the donors. The presence/absence analyses assumed that sequencing depth was roughly uniform across donors, and that assumption may not be true. Correlated functional status among segregating V segments might be attributable to linkage disequilibrium, but an unknown experimental factor could not be ruled out. The cohort was sequenced for TCR beta chains only, and without alpha or paired-chain data the features that could be detected were limited. In a later analysis, HLA-associated TCR beta chains showed more clonal expansion and lower generation probabilities than non-associated chains that were equally common. In vitro tests confirmed that a few of the cytomegalovirus-associated TCR beta chains recognize cytomegalovirus antigens. When HLA alleles, especially DR and DQ, strongly co-occurred, TCR associations were difficult to assign to individual alleles. A further reported finding was that TCR beta sequences accurately predicted the HLA-A and HLA-B alleles for most subjects in the first cohort. In an earlier analysis of under 600 of the donors, most TCR beta V segments were observed in productive rearrangements about 87% or about 30% of the time, broadly matching IMGT annotations. For the cohort, immune exposure information was limited to CMV serostatus. In a later analysis, most CMV-associated TCR beta chains were found to appear HLA-restricted, with HLA associations seemingly driven largely by CMV exposure. HLA typing was unavailable for some donors at each locus, so association tests used only the typed subset. According to a later analysis, parvovirus B19, influenza, CMV and Epstein-Barr virus appeared linked to several top co-occurrence clusters. In both the original and validation cohorts, the classifier was reported to diagnose cytomegalovirus status with high specificity and sensitivity. It was suggested by the authors that the approach could potentially be generalized to other disease states and immunological phenotypes. The sequencing pipeline was judged likely to have produced a cluster of highly shared sequence variants as a technical artifact. Across donors, most TCR sequences were observed very rarely, whereas some public TCRs were present in many individuals. A later genetic analysis reported fewer N-insertions in productive TCRs among donors in an Asian-associated ancestry cluster than the approximately 700-donor mean. At a false discovery rate of 0.05, a later analysis linked approximately 18,000 TCR beta sequences to specific HLA alleles. Because the 87-base-pair reads could not distinguish some IMGT-functional V segments, including TRBV6-2 and TRBV6-3, those segments were excluded. According to a later analysis, TCR association rates differed among HLA loci, with DRB1 alleles showing the most associated TCRs and HLA-C alleles showing the fewest.

In this chain, TRBV7-9 is recombined with TRBJ1-5; the junction holds 8 bases that match TRBD1. This receptor was taken from a woman aged 30 to 39 in good health and CMV-seronegative. Sequencing was carried out using PBMCs. This receptor carries the CDR3 CASSQGQVNQPQHF. The DNA sequence reads TGTGCCAGCAGCCAGGGACAGGTCAATCAGCCCCAGCATTTT.